Listed here is a single T cell receptor beta chain. Its antigen remains unidentified. The authors ran a second PCR of about 7 to 12 cycles using a sample-barcoded 5' primer and a J-beta primer mix. Sequencing yielded, for each sample, at least 3 million paired-end reads carrying CDR3. TCRdb reanalysed the 5' RACE reads using MiXCR and keeps one entry per CDR3 protein. The repertoire consists of about 1 million distinct CDR3 sequences, with more than 35% occurring once and the leading ten covering about 19%. This specimen belongs to a study of blood T cells in healthy people across ages. The study's findings and limits: When set beside aged donors, long-lived donors presented more naive CD4+ cells and higher diversity.

The V gene lost 4 bases and the J gene lost 4 bases, with 6 bases spanning the gap. The CDR3 runs to 11 residues. Germline assignment: CDR1 DFQATT and CDR2 SNEGSKA (reference sequence). The V call is TRBV20-1, the J call TRBJ2-3; no firm D call. The TCR was taken from a woman aged 55-69 years in good health. The sample consisted of blood. CDR3 residues: CSATVPDTQYF. CDR3 DNA sequence: TGCAGTGCTACCGTCCCAGATACGCAGTATTTT.